This entry features one T cell receptor (beta chain) sequence. The source of the sample is a study of blood T cell repertoires in COVID-19. The data were produced by immunoSEQ multiplex PCR, yet TCRdb's version contains in-frame clones alone and is incomplete. The table records approximately 140,000 clones, around 89% of them present only once. CDR3 length equals 15 residues. Germline V gene data show CDR1 as LGHNA and CDR2 as YNFKEQ. Trimming removed 1 base from V and 6 bases from J, with 15 bases in between. This chain joins TRBV4-2 and TRBJ1-2; D unclear. This TCR derives from a man between 65 and 85 years old with active COVID-19. The sample taken for sequencing was peripheral blood. CDR3: CASSQGFGGEDGYTF. The CDR3 region has the DNA TGTGCCAGCAGCCAAGGGTTTGGCGGGGAGGATGGCTACACCTTC.